A selection of T cell receptor beta chains follows, all from one sample in a study of CXCR3-negative and CXCR3-positive naive CD8 T cells. TCRdb reprocessed the 5' RACE reads and keeps a single row for each CDR3 protein, giving no DNA. Reported are 45,000 to 70,000 distinct CDR3 sequences; the ten largest clones contain about a quarter. Sample: memory CD8+ T cells from blood. These receptors originate from a human donor in good health. Some clones in this sample may be carry-over from other donors' samples. CDR3s include the opening cysteine and the closing phenylalanine or tryptophan. Where a row states a size, it is once, few, many or the class of an expanded clone; other rows omit it.

size: .; V: TRBV4-3; J: TRBJ1-1; CDR3: CASSQDPGAFTEAFF
size: .; V: TRBV7-9; J: TRBJ2-1; CDR3: CASSPVTGNSYNEQFF
size: .; V: TRBV7-9; J: TRBJ1-1; CDR3: CASSLKAGQWYTEAFF
size: .; V: TRBV28; J: TRBJ2-1; CDR3: CASSSTPWGYEQFF
size: .; V: TRBV7-9; J: TRBJ2-5; CDR3: CASSLVAGGQETHYF
size: .; V: TRBV3-1; J: TRBJ2-5; CDR3: CASSQDRGAASVFQETQYF
size: .; V: TRBV19; J: TRBJ1-3; CDR3: CASKIDRASGNTIYF
size: .; V: TRBV11-2; J: TRBJ2-1; CDR3: CASRPSGTEGNEQFF
size: .; V: TRBV12-3/TRBV12-4; J: TRBJ2-1; CDR3: CASSFGNEQFF
size: .; V: TRBV6-1; J: TRBJ2-7; CDR3: CASRGQEPQVSYEQYF
size: .; V: TRBV3-1; J: TRBJ2-2; CDR3: CASSQGDAGELFF
size: .; V: TRBV19; J: TRBJ2-1; CDR3: CASSIGGEREYNEQFF
size: .; V: TRBV7-2; J: TRBJ2-2; CDR3: CASSTGPWSNTGELFF
size: .; V: TRBV19; J: TRBJ2-7; CDR3: CASSTSGRAGEQYF
size: .; V: TRBV2; J: TRBJ2-7; CDR3: CASSEPDREQYF
size: .; V: TRBV7-3; J: TRBJ2-3; CDR3: CASSLLAGDTDTQYF
size: .; V: TRBV29-1; J: TRBJ2-1; CDR3: CSVDGRDYVVNEQFF
size: .; V: TRBV4-2; J: TRBJ2-7; CDR3: CASSQDGAGGPDEQYF
size: .; V: TRBV12-3/TRBV12-4; J: TRBJ2-3; CDR3: CASDARTPSTDTQYF
size: .; V: TRBV15; J: TRBJ1-1; CDR3: CATSTGQALTEAFF
size: .; V: TRBV12-3/TRBV12-4; J: TRBJ2-1; CDR3: CATQGDWVDEQFF
size: .; V: TRBV6-4; J: TRBJ2-1; CDR3: CASSDGRGSSYNEQFF
size: .; V: TRBV14; J: TRBJ2-7; CDR3: CASSRTGVTYEQYF
size: .; V: TRBV6-2/TRBV6-3; J: TRBJ2-1; CDR3: CASSSSELYNEQFF
size: .; V: TRBV7-2; J: TRBJ1-3; CDR3: CASSLVRAGNTIYF
size: medium-sized; V: TRBV7-9; J: TRBJ2-7; CDR3: CASSLVPSGYEQYF
size: .; V: TRBV29-1; J: TRBJ2-3; CDR3: CSVAGLASPDTQYF
size: .; V: TRBV4-1; J: TRBJ2-1; CDR3: CASSQDRGTYNEQFF
size: .; V: TRBV20-1; J: TRBJ1-2; CDR3: CSARGPVDYGYTF
size: .; V: TRBV4-3; J: TRBJ1-5; CDR3: CASSHGTGGYQPQHF
size: .; V: TRBV4-1; J: TRBJ2-7; CDR3: CASSQVVGTNYEQYF
size: .; V: TRBV7-9; J: TRBJ2-5; CDR3: CASSHRDQQEETQYF
size: .; V: TRBV20-1; J: TRBJ1-2; CDR3: CSARGSGGRNYGYTF
size: .; V: TRBV27; J: TRBJ2-7; CDR3: CASSFGTSYEQYF
size: .; V: TRBV19; J: TRBJ2-7; CDR3: CASSISGVSEQYF
size: .; V: TRBV2; J: TRBJ2-5; CDR3: CASSEKEVGTGFLETQYF
size: .; V: TRBV25-1; J: TRBJ2-7; CDR3: CASADAGSYEQYF
size: .; V: TRBV7-9; J: TRBJ2-7; CDR3: CASSSSETGSPFEQYF
size: .; V: TRBV9; J: TRBJ2-1; CDR3: CASSVRTGPYDNEQFF
size: .; V: TRBV30; J: TRBJ2-1; CDR3: CAWRGGTGVNNEQFF
size: .; V: TRBV11-1; J: TRBJ1-1; CDR3: CASSFEVNTEAFF
size: .; V: TRBV12-3/TRBV12-4; J: TRBJ1-1; CDR3: CASSIQGAFTEAFF